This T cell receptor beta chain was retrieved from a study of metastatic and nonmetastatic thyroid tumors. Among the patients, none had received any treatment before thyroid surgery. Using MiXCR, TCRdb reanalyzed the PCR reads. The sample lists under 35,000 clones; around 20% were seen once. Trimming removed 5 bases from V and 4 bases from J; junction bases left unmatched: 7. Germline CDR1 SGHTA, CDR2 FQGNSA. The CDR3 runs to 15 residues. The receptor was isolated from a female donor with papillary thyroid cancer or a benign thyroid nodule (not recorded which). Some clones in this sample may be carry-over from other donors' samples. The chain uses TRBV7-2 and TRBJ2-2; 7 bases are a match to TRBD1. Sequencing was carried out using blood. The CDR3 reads CASSVTGTATGELFF. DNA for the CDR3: TGTGCCAGCAGCGTAACAGGGACAGCCACCGGGGAGCTGTTTTTT.